Presented here are 28 T cell receptor beta chains from one specimen sequenced in a study of monozygotic twins with cystic fibrosis. Using immunoSEQ multiplex PCR, the repertoire was profiled, and TCRdb retains in-frame clones only, with some absent. The sample lists about 23,000 clones; 97% were seen once. Sequencing was done on a sample of blood. These receptors were taken from a girl under 18 with cystic fibrosis.

The chain combines TRBV25-1 with TRBJ1-2, with a possible D match to TRBD1 (5 bases). Trimming removed 3 bases at V and 0 bases at J, with 11 bases between. CDR1 MGHDK and CDR2 SYGVNS come from the germline V gene. This CDR3 spans 15 amino acids. The CDR3 here is CASSESTAPNYGYTF. The CDR3 coding sequence is TGTGCCAGCAGTGAGTCGACAGCCCCTAACTATGGCTACACCTTC.

CDR3 sequence reads: CASSQALGTPDGGELFF. CDR3 nucleotide sequence: TGCGCCAGCAGCCAAGCCCTTGGGACTCCTGACGGGGGGGAGCTGTTTTTT. This sequence joins TRBV4-3 and TRBJ2-2; TRBD2 is a possible D gene (6 bases). The CDR3 is 17 amino acids. Germline CDR1 is LGHNA and CDR2 is YSLEER. V was trimmed by 1 base and J by 8 bases, leaving 20 bases between them.

V is TRBV29-1 and J is TRBJ2-5, with 10 bases aligning to TRBD2. The CDR3 spans 12 residues. The V and J ends lost 5 bases and 4 bases, in that order; junction bases with no gene match: 1. The germline CDR1 and CDR2 sequences are SQVTM and ANQGSEA. The CDR3 protein is CSVLAGVETQYF. The CDR3 coding sequence is TGCAGCGTTCTAGCGGGAGTAGAGACCCAGTACTTC. Using reference TRBV29-1 and TRBJ2-5 for the parts outside the CDR3, the full variable domain is SAVISQKPSRDICQRGTSLTIQCQVDSQVTMMFWYRQQPGQSLTLIATANQGSEATYESGFVIDKFPISRPNLTFSTLTVSNMSPEDSSIYLCSVLAGVETQYFGPGTRLLVL.

This sequence joins TRBV10-2 and TRBJ1-2; perhaps TRBD1 as D (5 bases). CDR1 and CDR2 from the germline V gene are WSHSY and SAAADI. There are 17 residues in the CDR3. Trimming took off 0 bases at V and 0 bases at J, with 14 bases between the two ends. For the CDR3, the DNA is TGCGCCAGCAGTGAGTCTCTAGGGGTATACGCTAACTATGGCTACACCTTC. Residues: CASSESLGVYANYGYTF.

This chain connects TRBV14 to TRBJ2-3; no clear D. Trimming left V 1 base short and J 0 bases short, with 11 bases between. The CDR3 extends over 16 amino acids. Germline CDR1 is SGHDN and CDR2 is FVKESK. CDR3 nucleotide sequence: TGTGCCAGCAGCCAAGGGGAATGGTGGAGCACAGATACGCAGTATTTT. It yields the protein CASSQGEWWSTDTQYF.

The chain employs TRBV30 and TRBJ1-5; D not resolved. Trimming stripped 0 bases from V and 4 bases from J, with 10 bases between. Germline V gene data show CDR1 as GTSNPN and CDR2 as SVGIG (reference sequence). The CDR3 runs 14 residues. The CDR3 reads CAWSVGRGNQPQHF. CDR3 sequence (DNA): TGTGCCTGGAGTGTAGGTCGGGGTAATCAGCCCCAGCATTTT.

V is TRBV2 and J is TRBJ1-2, with D possibly being TRBD1 (5 bases). Trimming removed 0 bases at V and 0 bases at J, with 11 bases between. CDR3 size: 16 residues. Germline assignment: CDR1 SNHLY and CDR2 FYNNEI. CDR3 nucleotides: TGTGCCAGCAGTGAAGCGCTTAAGGGGACTAACTATGGCTACACCTTC. Translation gives CASSEALKGTNYGYTF.

This clone has a single count. The chain uses TRBV7-2 and TRBJ2-3; D is uncertain. The germline gives CDR1 SGHTA, CDR2 FQGNSA. V lost 3 bases to trimming and J lost 2 bases, with 15 bases between them. The CDR3 has 16 residues. CDR3: CASSLAHPNPTDTQYF. Here the CDR3 DNA reads TGTGCCAGCAGCTTGGCGCACCCGAACCCCACAGATACGCAGTATTTT.

This chain connects TRBV18 to TRBJ2-2; 10 bases map to TRBD2. Germline CDR1 KGHSH, CDR2 LQKENI. V shed 3 bases and J 5 bases; nucleotides not matched to a gene: 9. CDR3 length: 17 amino acids. The CDR3 DNA sequence: TGTGCCAGCTCACCCAACATATCGGGACTAGCGACCGGGGAGCTGTTTTTT. Translation: CASSPNISGLATGELFF.

This rearrangement joins TRBV18 to TRBJ2-1; possibly TRBD1 for D (5 bases). Trimming removed 3 bases from V and 5 bases from J, with 8 bases in between. In germline, CDR1 is KGHSH, CDR2 LQKENI. The CDR3 consists of 13 residues. The CDR3 coding sequence is TGTGCCAGCTCACCCACAGGTGACAATGAGCAGTTCTTC. This translates into CASSPTGDNEQFF.

CDR3 protein: CASTGKGQTLCIQYF. The DNA of the CDR3 is TGCGCCAGCACTGGGAAGGGACAGACGTTATGCATTCAGTACTTC. The J gene is TRBJ2-4, the V gene TRBV10-1, with 7 bases that match TRBD1. Germline V gene data show CDR1 as WNHNN and CDR2 as SYGVQD (reference sequence). Germline trimming cut 7 bases from V and 9 bases from J; bases unmatched to any gene: 15. The CDR3 totals 15 residues.

The V call is TRBV25-1, the J call TRBJ2-1, with 9 positions matching TRBD2. This CDR3 has 17 residues. Germline values: CDR1 MGHDK, CDR2 SYGVNS. J lost 6 bases, V lost 2 bases, and 11 bases had no gene match. The CDR3 sequence is CASSEGSSGIIGNEQFF. In DNA form, the CDR3 reads TGTGCCAGCAGTGAAGGCTCTAGCGGGATCATTGGCAATGAGCAGTTCTTC.

V and J are TRBV19 and TRBJ1-5; the D is unclear. The ends were cut back, 6 bases at V and 9 bases at J, with 15 bases in the middle. CDR1 is LNHDA and CDR2 is SQIVND in the germline V gene (reference sequence). This CDR3 has 13 amino acids. The CDR3 DNA reads as TGTGCCAGTAGCGGCACTTCTGGTTTGCCCCAGCATTTT. It encodes CASSGTSGLPQHF.

The J gene is TRBJ2-1, the V gene TRBV4-2; D unresolved. The CDR3 contains 16 residues. Germline CDR1 is LGHNA and CDR2 is YNFKEQ. V gave up 4 bases and J gave up 8 bases, with 21 bases separating them. CDR3: CASSLTERSAFDEQFF. CDR3 in DNA: TGTGCCAGCAGCCTAACAGAACGGTCGGCATTTGATGAGCAGTTCTTC.

J is TRBJ2-2 and V is TRBV9; no clear D gene. The CDR3 spans 17 residues. Trimming took 4 bases from V and 2 from J, leaving 18 bases between them. From germline, CDR1 is SGDLS and CDR2 YYNGEE. The CDR3 region has the DNA TGTGCCAGCAGCCAAAACAACCTAGGAGCTAACACCGGGGAGCTGTTTTTT. It translates to CASSQNNLGANTGELFF.

This chain uses TRBV21-1 with TRBJ2-1; the DNA was not used to check the table's D call, TRBD1. TRBV21-1 is a pseudogene locus. The CDR3 spans 14 residues. The CDR3 spells CASSKVDLPREQFF. The CDR3 nucleotides read TGTGCCAGCAGCAAGGTAGACCTCCCCAGGGAGCAGTTCTTC.

The V and J genes are TRBV7-6 and TRBJ1-5, with 7 nucleotides matching TRBD1. The V and J ends lost 5 bases and 1 base, in that order; junction bases with no gene match: 8. The length of the CDR3 is 16 residues. Germline-derived CDR1 and CDR2 are SGHVS and FNYEAQ. CDR3 sequence (DNA): TGTGCCAGCAGCCAGGGGGTCGCGGGGAGCAATCAGCCCCAGCATTTT. This translates into CASSQGVAGSNQPQHF.

This chain links TRBV20-1 with TRBJ2-3, with D hard to call. Per germline, CDR1 DFQATT and CDR2 SNEGSKA (reference sequence). The V and J ends lost 6 bases and 7 bases respectively, with 11 bases between them. The CDR3 totals 11 residues. The CDR3 loop reads CSATDDNTQYF. CDR3 sequence (DNA): TGCAGTGCCACCGACGATAATACGCAGTATTTT.

Turning to this clone: The sample has other DNA sequences that encode this CDR3 too. The CDR3 DNA reads as TGTGCCAGCAGCGTAGCTGATACGCAGTATTTT. This translates into CASSVADTQYF. V gene TRBV9 combines with J gene TRBJ2-3; no clear D gene. Trimming stripped 0 bases from V and 6 bases from J, with 2 bases between. The CDR3 runs to 11 residues. The germline gives CDR1 SGDLS, CDR2 YYNGEE.

This sequence joins TRBV7-6 and TRBJ1-1, with D maybe TRBD1 (5 bases). With 4 bases removed from V and 5 bases from J, the gap between germline ends came to 14 bases. Looked up from germline, CDR1 is SGHVS and CDR2 is FNYEAQ. The length of the CDR3 is 14 residues. The CDR3 DNA is TGTGCCAGCAGCTCGTTTGGGGGAGAAACTGAAGCTTTCTTT. The encoded protein is CASSSFGGETEAFF. Looking up the rest from reference TRBV7-6 and TRBJ1-1 gives the full variable domain: GAGVSQSPRYKVTKRGQDVALRCDPISGHVSLYWYRQALGQGPEFLTYFNYEAQQDKSGLPNDRFSAERPEGSISTLTIQRTEQRDSAMYRCASSSFGGETEAFFGQGTRLTVV.

The J gene is TRBJ1-5, the V gene TRBV6-5, with D perhaps matching TRBD1 (6 bases). From germline, CDR1 is MNHEY and CDR2 SVGAGI. The germline V and J ends were trimmed by 6 bases and 5 bases, with 17 bases remaining between them. The CDR3 runs 15 residues. CDR3 protein: CASRPSGGQDQPQHF. The CDR3 DNA reads TGTGCCAGCAGGCCCTCGGGGGGGCAGGATCAGCCCCAGCATTTT.

The J gene is TRBJ1-1, the V gene TRBV5-1; D remains ambiguous. V lost 2 bases, J lost 4 bases, and 12 bases lay in between. This CDR3 region has 14 residues. The V gene's germline CDR1 is SGHRS and CDR2 YFSETQ. CDR3 sequence (DNA): TGCGCCAGCAGCTTCGAGGGTCGAGGCACTGAAGCTTTCTTT. Translating it yields CASSFEGRGTEAFF. The complete variable domain, with remaining parts taken from reference TRBV5-1 and TRBJ1-1, reads KAGVTQTPRYLIKTRGQQVTLSCSPISGHRSVSWYQQTPGQGLQFLFEYFSETQRNKGNFPGRFSGRQFSNSRSEMNVSTLELGDSALYLCASSFEGRGTEAFFGQGTRLTVV.

V and J are TRBV5-8 and TRBJ1-3; 7 bases fit TRBD1. V gave up 4 bases and J gave up 0 bases; unmatched junction bases: 7. CDR1 SGHTS and CDR2 YDEGEE come from the germline V gene. This CDR3 region has 16 residues. DNA of the CDR3: TGTGCCAGCAGCCTGGGACAGCTGAGCTCTGGAAACACCATATATTTT. The encoded protein is CASSLGQLSSGNTIYF.

The chain is built from TRBV4-3 and TRBJ1-4, with D unclear. Trimming took off 0 bases at V and 10 bases at J, with 6 bases between the two ends. This CDR3 is 12 amino acids long. Germline V gene lookup returns CDR1 LGHNA and CDR2 YSLEER. The CDR3 DNA reads as TGCGCCAGCAGCCAAGATGAAGGAAAACTGTTTTTT. This translates into CASSQDEGKLFF.

V is TRBV6-1 and J is TRBJ2-7; D is ambiguous. This CDR3 contains 13 residues. With 2 bases removed from V and 7 bases from J, the gap between germline ends came to 12 bases. Germline V lookup: CDR1 MNHNS, CDR2 SASEGT. CDR3 in amino acids: CASSESGEWEQYF. The DNA of the CDR3 is TGTGCCAGCAGTGAAAGTGGAGAGTGGGAGCAGTACTTC.

The chain has TRBV11-2 and TRBJ1-4, with 7 positions matching TRBD1. The CDR3 has 12 residues. After removal of 3 bases from V and 9 bases from J, the junction contained 1 base not matched to a gene. In germline, CDR1 is SGHAT, CDR2 FQNNGV. CDR3 DNA: TGTGCCAGCAGCTTGGGACAGCAAAAACTGTTTTTT. This codes for CASSLGQQKLFF.

The chain combines TRBV6-5 with TRBJ1-3, with D unclear. Trimming took 5 bases from V and 0 from J, leaving 11 bases between them. Per germline, CDR1 MNHEY and CDR2 SVGAGI. The CDR3 runs to 15 residues. The CDR3 DNA follows: TGTGCCAGCAGTCCCCTTGCGGTCTCTGGAAACACCATATATTTT. It encodes CASSPLAVSGNTIYF.

J is TRBJ1-1 and V is TRBV4-3, with 7 bases aligning to TRBD1. The ends lost 0 bases at V and 7 bases at J; junction bases unmatched: 8. The CDR3 has 15 amino acids. Germline-derived CDR1 and CDR2 are LGHNA and YSLEER. In nucleotides, the CDR3 is TGCGCCAGCAGCCAAGATCTGGCAGGGGGAGTTGAAGCTTTCTTT. Encoded protein: CASSQDLAGGVEAFF.